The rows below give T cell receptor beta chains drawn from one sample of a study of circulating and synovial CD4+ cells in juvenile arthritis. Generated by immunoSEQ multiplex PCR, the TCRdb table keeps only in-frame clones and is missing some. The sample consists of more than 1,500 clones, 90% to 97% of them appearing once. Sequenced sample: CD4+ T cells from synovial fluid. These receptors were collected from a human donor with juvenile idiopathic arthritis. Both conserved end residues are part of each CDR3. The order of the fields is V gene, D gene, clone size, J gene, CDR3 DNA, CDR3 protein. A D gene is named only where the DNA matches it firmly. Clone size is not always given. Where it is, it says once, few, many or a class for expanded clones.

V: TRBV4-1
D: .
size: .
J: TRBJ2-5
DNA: TGCGCCAGCAGCCAGAGAGGAGCGGGCCAAGAGACCCAGTACTTC
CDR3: CASSQRGAGQETQYF

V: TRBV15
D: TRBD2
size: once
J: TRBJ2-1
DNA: TGTGCCACCAGCCCTGGCGGGCTAGCGGGCTACAATGAGCAGTTCTTC
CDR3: CATSPGGLAGYNEQFF

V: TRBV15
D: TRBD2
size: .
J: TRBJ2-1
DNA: TGTGCCACCAGCAGGTTAGCGGGAGGCTCCTACAATGAGCAGTTCTTC
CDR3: CATSRLAGGSYNEQFF

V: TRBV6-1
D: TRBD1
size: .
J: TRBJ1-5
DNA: TGTGCCAGCATTTCTCGGGACAGACTGAATCAGCCCCAGCATTTT
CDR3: CASISRDRLNQPQHF

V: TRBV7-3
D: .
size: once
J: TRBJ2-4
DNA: TGTGCCAGCAGCCCCGGCCCAGGGTCTGGAACCAAAAACATTCAGTACTTC
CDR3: CASSPGPGSGTKNIQYF

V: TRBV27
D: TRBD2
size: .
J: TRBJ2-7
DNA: TGTGCCAGCAGTTTACGCGGGGGGGGCTATCACGAGCAGTACTTC
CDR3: CASSLRGGGYHEQYF

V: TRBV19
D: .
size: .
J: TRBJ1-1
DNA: TGTGCCAGTAGTACCGCCTGGGCCAACACTGAAGCTTTCTTT
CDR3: CASSTAWANTEAFF

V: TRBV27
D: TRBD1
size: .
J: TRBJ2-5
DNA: TGTGCCAGCAGTCGGACAGGGGGTTTGGAGACCCAGTACTTC
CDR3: CASSRTGGLETQYF

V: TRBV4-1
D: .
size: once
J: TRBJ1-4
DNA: TGCGCCAGCAGCCAACAGGACAGTTTTAGCGAAAAACTGTTTTTT
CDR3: CASSQQDSFSEKLFF

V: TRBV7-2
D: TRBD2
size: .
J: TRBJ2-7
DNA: TGTGCCAGCAGCTCGCAACTAGCGGGAGTTATTAACGAGCAGTACTTC
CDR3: CASSSQLAGVINEQYF

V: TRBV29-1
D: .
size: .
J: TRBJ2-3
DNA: TGCACCTCGTGGTTGTCTAGCGGAGAGGGGGGGGTCACAGATACGCAGTATTTT
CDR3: CTSWLSSGEGGVTDTQYF

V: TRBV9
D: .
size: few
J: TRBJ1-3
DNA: TGTGCCAGCAGCGTAGAATCATCTGGAAACACCATATATTTT
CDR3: CASSVESSGNTIYF

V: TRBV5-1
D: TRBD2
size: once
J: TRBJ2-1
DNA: TGCGCCAGCAGCTTGGATTCTAGCGGATACAATGAGCAGTTCTTC
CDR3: CASSLDSSGYNEQFF

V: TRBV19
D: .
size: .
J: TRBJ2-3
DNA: TGTGCCAGTAGTACTTCCGGGACTAGCACAGATACGCAGTATTTT
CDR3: CASSTSGTSTDTQYF

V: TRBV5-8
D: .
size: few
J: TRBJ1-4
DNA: TGTGCCAGCAGCCTAAAGGGTGCAGGGAATGAAAAACTGTTTTTT
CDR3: CASSLKGAGNEKLFF

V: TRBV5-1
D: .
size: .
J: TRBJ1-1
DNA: TGCGCCAGCAGCGCCGACATCCCGAACGGTGAAGCTTTCTTT
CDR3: CASSADIPNGEAFF

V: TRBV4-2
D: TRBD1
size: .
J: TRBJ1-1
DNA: TGTGCCAGCAGCCCTAACCACCGTGGGACAGGGGGCATCACTGAAGCTTTCTTT
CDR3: CASSPNHRGTGGITEAFF

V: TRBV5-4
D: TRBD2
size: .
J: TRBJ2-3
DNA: TGTGCCAGCAGCAACGCAGCGGGAGGGCCGGGTTTGTTGTATTTT
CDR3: CASSNAAGGPGLLYF

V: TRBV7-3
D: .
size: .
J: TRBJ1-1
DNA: TGTGCCAGCAGCTACGGGGGAAACACTGAAGCTTTCTTT
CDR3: CASSYGGNTEAFF

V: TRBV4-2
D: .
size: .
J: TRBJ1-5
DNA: TGTGCCAGCAGCCACACTGGGGGGAATCAGCCCCAGCATTTT
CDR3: CASSHTGGNQPQHF

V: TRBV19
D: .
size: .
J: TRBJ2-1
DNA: TGTGCCAGTAGTATAGCGGGAGTCGCGCATGAGCAGTTCTTC
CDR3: CASSIAGVAHEQFF

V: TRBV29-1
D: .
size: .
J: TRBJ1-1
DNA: TGCAGCGTTTTACAGGGGAACACTGAAGCTTTCTTT
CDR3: CSVLQGNTEAFF

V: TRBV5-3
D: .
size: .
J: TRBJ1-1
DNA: TGTGCCAGAAGCTTGGAGCCCCCACAGTCTAACACTGAAGCTTTCTTT
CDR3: CARSLEPPQSNTEAFF

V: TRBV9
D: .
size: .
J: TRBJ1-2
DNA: TGTGCCAGCAGCCCTCACAACAGGGTGCCTGGCTACACCTTC
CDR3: CASSPHNRVPGYTF

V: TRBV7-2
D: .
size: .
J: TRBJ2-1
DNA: TGTGCCAGCAGCCCCTCAGACTACAATGAGCAGTTCTTC
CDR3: CASSPSDYNEQFF

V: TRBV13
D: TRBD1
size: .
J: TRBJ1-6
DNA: TGTGCCAGCAGCTTGGGACAGCTTAATTCACCCCTCCACTTT
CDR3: CASSLGQLNSPLHF

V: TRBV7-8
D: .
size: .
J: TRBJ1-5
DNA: TGTGCCAGCAGCTTAGGAAGCCTCCGGGAGAGCAATCAGCCCCAGCATTTT
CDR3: CASSLGSLRESNQPQHF

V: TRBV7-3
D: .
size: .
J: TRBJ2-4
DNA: TGTGCCAGCAGCTTCGGACCCTCGGAGGGAAACATTCAGTACTTC
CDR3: CASSFGPSEGNIQYF

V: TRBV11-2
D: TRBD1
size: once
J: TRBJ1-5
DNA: TGTGCCAGCAGCTGGACAGGGTTGAGCAATCAGCCCCAGCATTTT
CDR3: CASSWTGLSNQPQHF

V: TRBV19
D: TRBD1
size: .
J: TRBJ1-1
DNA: TGTGCCAGTAGCCGGCAGGGGGCGAACACTGAAGCTTTCTTT
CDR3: CASSRQGANTEAFF